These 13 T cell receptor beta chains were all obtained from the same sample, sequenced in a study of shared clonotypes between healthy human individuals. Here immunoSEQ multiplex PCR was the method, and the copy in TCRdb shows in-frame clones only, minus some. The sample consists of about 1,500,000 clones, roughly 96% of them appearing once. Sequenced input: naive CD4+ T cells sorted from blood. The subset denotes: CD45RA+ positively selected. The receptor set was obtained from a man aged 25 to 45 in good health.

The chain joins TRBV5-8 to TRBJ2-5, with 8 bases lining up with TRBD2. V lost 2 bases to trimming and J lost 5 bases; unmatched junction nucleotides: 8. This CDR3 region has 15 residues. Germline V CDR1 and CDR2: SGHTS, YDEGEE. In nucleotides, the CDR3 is TGTGCCAGCAGCTTTGGCCCGGGGGGGGGTGAGACCCAGTACTTC. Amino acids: CASSFGPGGGETQYF.

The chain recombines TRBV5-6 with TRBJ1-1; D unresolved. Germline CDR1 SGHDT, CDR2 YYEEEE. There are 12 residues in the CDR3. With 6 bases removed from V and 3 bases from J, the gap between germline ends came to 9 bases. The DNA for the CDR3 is TGTGCCAGCACTGGCAGCTACACTGAAGCTTTCTTT. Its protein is CASTGSYTEAFF.

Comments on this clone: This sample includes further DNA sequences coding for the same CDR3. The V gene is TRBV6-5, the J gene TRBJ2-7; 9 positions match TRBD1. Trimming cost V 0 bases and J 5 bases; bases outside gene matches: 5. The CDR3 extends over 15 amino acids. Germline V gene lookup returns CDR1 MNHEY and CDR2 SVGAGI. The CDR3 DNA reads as TGTGCCAGCAGTTACTCGGGGACAGGGCTCCACGAGCAGTACTTC. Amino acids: CASSYSGTGLHEQYF.

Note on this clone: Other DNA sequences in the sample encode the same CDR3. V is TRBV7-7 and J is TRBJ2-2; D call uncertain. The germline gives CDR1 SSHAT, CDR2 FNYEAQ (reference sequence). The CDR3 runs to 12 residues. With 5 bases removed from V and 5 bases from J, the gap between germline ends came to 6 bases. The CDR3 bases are TGTGCCAGCAGCCTAGGGACCGGGGAGCTGTTTTTT. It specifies CASSLGTGELFF.

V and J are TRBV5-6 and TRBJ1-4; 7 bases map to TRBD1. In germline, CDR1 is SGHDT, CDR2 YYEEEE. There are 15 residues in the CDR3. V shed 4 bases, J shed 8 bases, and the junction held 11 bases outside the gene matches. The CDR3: CASSRRRQGAEKLFF. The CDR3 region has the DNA TGTGCCAGCAGCCGCCGCCGACAGGGTGCGGAAAAACTGTTTTTT.

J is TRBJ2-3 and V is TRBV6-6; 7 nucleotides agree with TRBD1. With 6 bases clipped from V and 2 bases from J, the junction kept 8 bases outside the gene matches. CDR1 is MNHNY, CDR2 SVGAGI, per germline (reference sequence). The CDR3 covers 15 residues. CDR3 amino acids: CASRKGGSNTDTQYF. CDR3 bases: TGTGCCAGCAGGAAAGGGGGCTCGAACACAGATACGCAGTATTTT.

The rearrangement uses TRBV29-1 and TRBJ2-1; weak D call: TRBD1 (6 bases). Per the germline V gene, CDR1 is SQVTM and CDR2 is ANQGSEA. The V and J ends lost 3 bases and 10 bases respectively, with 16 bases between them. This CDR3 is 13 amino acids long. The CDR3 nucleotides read TGCAGCGTTGACAACAGGGTAGGCGGCGAGCAGTTCTTC. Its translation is CSVDNRVGGEQFF.

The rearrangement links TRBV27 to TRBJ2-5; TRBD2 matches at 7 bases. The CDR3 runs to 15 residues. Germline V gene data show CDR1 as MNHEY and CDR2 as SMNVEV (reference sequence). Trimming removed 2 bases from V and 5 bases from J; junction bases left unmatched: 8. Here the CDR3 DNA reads TGTGCCAGCAGTTTAAGTACGGTGGGAGGGGAGACCCAGTACTTC. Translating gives CASSLSTVGGETQYF.

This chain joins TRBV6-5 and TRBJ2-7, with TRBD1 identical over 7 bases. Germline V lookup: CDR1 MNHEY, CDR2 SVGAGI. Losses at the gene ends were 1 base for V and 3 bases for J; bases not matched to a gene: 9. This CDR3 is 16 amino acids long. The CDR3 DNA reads TGTGCCAGCAGTTACTTACCGACAGGGTCCATCTACGAGCAGTACTTC. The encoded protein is CASSYLPTGSIYEQYF.

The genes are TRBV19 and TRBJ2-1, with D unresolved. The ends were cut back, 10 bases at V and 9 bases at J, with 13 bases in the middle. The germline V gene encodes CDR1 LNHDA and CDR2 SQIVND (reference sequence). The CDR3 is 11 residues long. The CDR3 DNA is TGTGCCACTCACGACTCCGCTGAGCAGTTCTTC. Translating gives CATHDSAEQFF.

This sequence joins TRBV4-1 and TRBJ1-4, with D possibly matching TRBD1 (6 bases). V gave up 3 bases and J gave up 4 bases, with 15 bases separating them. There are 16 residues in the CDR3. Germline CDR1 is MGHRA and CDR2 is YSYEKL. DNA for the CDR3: TGCGCCAGCAGCCAGGAAGGGGGGCCAGTTAATGAAAAACTGTTTTTT. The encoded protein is CASSQEGGPVNEKLFF.

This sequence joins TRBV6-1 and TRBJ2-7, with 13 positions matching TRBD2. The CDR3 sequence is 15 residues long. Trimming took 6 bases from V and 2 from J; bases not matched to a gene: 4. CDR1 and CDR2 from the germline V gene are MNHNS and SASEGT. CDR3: CASSSGLAGTYEQYF. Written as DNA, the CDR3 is TGTGCCAGCAGCTCGGGACTAGCGGGAACCTACGAGCAGTACTTC.

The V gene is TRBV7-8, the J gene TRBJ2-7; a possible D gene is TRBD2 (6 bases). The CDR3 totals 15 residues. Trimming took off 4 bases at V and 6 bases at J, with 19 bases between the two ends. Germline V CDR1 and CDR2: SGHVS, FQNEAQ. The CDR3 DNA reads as TGTGCCAGCAGCTCGGAGGGGAGGCAGGGTCTCGAGCAGTACTTC. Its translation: CASSSEGRQGLEQYF.